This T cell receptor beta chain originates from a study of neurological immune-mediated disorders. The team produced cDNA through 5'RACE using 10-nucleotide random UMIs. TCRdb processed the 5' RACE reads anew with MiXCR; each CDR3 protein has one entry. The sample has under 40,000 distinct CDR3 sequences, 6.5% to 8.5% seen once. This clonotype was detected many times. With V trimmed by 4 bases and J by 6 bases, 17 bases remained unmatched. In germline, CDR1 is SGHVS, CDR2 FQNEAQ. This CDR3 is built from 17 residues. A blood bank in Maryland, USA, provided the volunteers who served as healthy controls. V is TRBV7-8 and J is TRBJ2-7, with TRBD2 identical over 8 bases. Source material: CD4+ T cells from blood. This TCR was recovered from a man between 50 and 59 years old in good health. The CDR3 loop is CASSSLLGLAGRSEQYF. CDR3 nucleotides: TGTGCCAGCAGCTCTCTCCTCGGACTAGCCGGGAGGTCCGAGCAGTACTTC.